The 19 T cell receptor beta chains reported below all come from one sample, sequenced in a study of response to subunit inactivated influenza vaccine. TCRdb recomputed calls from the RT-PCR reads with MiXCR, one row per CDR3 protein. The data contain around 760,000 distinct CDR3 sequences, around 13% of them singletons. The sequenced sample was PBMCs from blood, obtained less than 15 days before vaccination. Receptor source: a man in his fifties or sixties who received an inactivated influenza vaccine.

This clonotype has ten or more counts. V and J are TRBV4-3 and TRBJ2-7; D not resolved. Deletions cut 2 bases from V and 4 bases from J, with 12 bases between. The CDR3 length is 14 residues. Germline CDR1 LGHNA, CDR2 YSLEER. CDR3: CASSQNLGGYEQYF. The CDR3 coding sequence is TGCGCCAGCAGCCAAAATCTCGGCGGTTACGAGCAGTACTTC.

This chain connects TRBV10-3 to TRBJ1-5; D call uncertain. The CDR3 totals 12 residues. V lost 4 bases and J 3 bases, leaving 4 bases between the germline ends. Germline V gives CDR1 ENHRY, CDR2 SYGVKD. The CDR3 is CAISALNQPQHF. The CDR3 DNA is TGTGCCATCAGTGCCCTCAATCAGCCCCAGCATTTT.

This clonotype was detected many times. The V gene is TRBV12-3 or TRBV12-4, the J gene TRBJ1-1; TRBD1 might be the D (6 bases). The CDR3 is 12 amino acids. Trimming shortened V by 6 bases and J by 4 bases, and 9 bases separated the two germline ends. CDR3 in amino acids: CASSPGATEAFF. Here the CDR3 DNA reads TGTGCCAGCAGCCCAGGGGCCACTGAAGCTTTCTTT.

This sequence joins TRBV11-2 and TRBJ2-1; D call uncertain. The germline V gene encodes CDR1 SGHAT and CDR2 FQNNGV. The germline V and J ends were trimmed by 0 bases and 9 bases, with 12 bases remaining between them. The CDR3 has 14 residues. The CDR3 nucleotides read TGTGCCAGCAGCTTAGATCCAAAAGGCGGTGAGCAGTTCTTC. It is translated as CASSLDPKGGEQFF.

The DNA for the CDR3 is TGCAGTGCTTGGGAGGACAGAGATGAAAAACTGTTTTTT. Its translation is CSAWEDRDEKLFF. V gene TRBV20-1 combines with J gene TRBJ1-4; TRBD1 is a possible D gene (6 bases). This CDR3 has 13 residues. V was trimmed by 5 bases and J by 6 bases, leaving 13 bases between them. Germline assignment: CDR1 DFQATT and CDR2 SNEGSKA (reference sequence).

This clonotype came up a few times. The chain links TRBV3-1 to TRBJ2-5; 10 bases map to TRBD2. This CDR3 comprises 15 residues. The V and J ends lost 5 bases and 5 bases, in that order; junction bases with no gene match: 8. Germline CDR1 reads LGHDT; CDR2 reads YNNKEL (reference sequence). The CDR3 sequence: CASSLPAGGRETQYF. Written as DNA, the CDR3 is TGTGCCAGCAGCTTGCCAGCGGGGGGGCGGGAGACCCAGTACTTC.

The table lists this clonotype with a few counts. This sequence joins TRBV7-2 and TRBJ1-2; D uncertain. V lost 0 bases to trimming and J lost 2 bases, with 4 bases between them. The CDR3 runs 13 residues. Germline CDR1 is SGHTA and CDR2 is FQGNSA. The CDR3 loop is CASSLAMNYGYTF. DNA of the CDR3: TGTGCCAGCAGCTTAGCCATGAACTATGGCTACACCTTC. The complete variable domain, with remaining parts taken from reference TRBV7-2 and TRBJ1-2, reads GAGVSQSPSNKVTEKGKDVELRCDPISGHTALYWYRQSLGQGLEFLIYFQGNSAPDKSGLPSDRFSAERTGGSVSTLTIQRTQQEDSAVYLCASSLAMNYGYTFGSGTRLTVV.

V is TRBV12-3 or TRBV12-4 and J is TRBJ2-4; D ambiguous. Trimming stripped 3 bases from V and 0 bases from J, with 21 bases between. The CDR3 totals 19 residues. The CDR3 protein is CASSFVTEGRWVAKNIQYF. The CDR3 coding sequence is TGTGCCAGCAGTTTTGTCACCGAAGGGCGGTGGGTAGCCAAAAACATTCAGTACTTC.

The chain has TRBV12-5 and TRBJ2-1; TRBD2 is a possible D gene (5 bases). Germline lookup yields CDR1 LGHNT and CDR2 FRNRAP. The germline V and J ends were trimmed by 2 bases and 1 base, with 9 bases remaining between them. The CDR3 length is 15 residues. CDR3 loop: CASGLSRTSYNEQFF. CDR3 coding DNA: TGTGCTAGTGGTTTGTCACGGACTTCCTACAATGAGCAGTTCTTC. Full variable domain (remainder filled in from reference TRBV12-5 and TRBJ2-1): DARVTQTPRHKVTEMGQEVTMRCQPILGHNTVFWYRQTMMQGLELLAYFRNRAPLDDSGMPKDRFSAEMPDATLATLKIQPSEPRDSAVYFCASGLSRTSYNEQFFGPGTRLTVL.

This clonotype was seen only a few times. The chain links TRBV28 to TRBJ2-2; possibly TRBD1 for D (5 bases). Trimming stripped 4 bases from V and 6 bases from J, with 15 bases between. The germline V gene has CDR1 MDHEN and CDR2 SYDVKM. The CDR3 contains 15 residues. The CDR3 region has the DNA TGTGCCAGCAGTTCGATGACAGACCATCCCGGGGAGCTGTTTTTT. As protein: CASSSMTDHPGELFF.

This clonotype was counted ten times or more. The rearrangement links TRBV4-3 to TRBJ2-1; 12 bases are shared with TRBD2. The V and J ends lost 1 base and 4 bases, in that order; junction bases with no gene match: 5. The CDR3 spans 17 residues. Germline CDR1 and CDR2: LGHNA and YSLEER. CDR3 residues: CASSQVLGTSGYNEQFF. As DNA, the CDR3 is TGCGCCAGCAGCCAAGTATTGGGGACTAGCGGGTACAATGAGCAGTTCTTC.

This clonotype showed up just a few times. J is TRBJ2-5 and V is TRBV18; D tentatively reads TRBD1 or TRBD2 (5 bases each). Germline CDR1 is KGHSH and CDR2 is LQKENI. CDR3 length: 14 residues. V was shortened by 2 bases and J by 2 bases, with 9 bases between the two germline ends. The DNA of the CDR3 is TGTGCCAGCTCACCAACGGGGCGTCAAGAGACCCAGTACTTC. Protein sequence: CASSPTGRQETQYF.

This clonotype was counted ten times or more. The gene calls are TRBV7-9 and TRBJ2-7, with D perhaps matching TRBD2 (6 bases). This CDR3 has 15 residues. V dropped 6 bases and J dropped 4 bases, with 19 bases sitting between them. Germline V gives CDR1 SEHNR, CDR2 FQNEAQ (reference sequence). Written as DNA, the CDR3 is TGTGCCAGCAGGGCAATTAGCGGCAGTGAATACGAGCAGTACTTC. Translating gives CASRAISGSEYEQYF.

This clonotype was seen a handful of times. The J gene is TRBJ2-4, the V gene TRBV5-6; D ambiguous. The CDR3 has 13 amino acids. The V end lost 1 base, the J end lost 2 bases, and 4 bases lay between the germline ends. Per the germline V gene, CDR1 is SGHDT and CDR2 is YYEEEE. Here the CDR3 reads CASSLKTKNIQYF. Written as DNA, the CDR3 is TGTGCCAGCAGCTTGAAAACCAAAAACATTCAGTACTTC.

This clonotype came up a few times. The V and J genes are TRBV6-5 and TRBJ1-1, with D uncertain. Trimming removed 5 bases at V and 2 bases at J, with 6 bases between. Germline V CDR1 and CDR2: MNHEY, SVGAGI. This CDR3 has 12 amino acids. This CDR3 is CASSTPNTEAFF. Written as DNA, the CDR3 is TGTGCCAGCAGTACCCCAAACACTGAAGCTTTCTTT.

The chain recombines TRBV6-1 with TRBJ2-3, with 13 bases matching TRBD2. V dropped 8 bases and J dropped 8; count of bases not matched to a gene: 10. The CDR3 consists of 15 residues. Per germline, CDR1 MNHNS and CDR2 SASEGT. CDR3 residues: CASQGLAGEIGTQYF. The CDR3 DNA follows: TGTGCCAGCCAAGGACTAGCGGGGGAAATAGGTACGCAGTATTTT.

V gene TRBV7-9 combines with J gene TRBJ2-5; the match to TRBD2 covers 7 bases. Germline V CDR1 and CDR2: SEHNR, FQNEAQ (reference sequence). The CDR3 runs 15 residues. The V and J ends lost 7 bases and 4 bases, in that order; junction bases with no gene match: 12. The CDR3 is CASTDRRDYRETQYF. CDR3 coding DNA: TGTGCCAGCACCGATCGACGGGACTATCGAGAGACCCAGTACTTC. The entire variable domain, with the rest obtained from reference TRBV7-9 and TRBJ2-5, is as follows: DTGVSQNPRHKITKRGQNVTFRCDPISEHNRLYWYRQTLGQGPEFLTYFQNEAQLEKSRLLSDRFSAERPKGSFSTLEIQRTEQGDSAMYLCASTDRRDYRETQYFGPGTRLLVL.

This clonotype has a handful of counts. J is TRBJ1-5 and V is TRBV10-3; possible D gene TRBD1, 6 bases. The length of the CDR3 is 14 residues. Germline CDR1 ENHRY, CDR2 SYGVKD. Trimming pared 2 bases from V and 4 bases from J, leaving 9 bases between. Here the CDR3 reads CAISETGINQPQHF. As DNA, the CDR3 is TGTGCCATCAGTGAGACAGGGATAAATCAGCCCCAGCATTTT.

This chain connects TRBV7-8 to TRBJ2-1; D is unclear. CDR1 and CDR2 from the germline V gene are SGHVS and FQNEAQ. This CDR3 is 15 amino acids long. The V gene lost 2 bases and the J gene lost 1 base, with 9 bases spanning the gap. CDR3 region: CASSLMTRSYNEQFF. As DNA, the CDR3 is TGTGCCAGCAGCTTAATGACACGGTCCTACAATGAGCAGTTCTTC.